This T cell receptor beta chain was obtained from a study of control samples from healthy donors and cancer patients. The germline CDR1 and CDR2 sequences are GTSNPN and SVGIG (reference sequence). The CDR3 extends over 15 amino acids. V shed 3 bases, J shed 0 bases, and the junction held 3 bases outside the gene matches. Produced via immunoSEQ multiplex PCR; TCRdb's table is partial and in-frame only. Of 90,000 or so clones in the sample, approximately 91% were seen once. The source material was blood. The chain couples TRBV30 to TRBJ1-3, with TRBD1 matching 9 bases. The sequence was collected from a woman in her sixties or seventies in good health. In DNA, the CDR3 is TGTGCCTGGAGAAAGGACAGGGGCTCTGGAAACACCATATATTTT. Translation: CAWRKDRGSGNTIYF.